This T cell receptor beta chain emerged from a study of T cell responses to AZD1222 COVID-19 vaccine. TCRdb keeps only in-frame clones here, not all; method: immunoSEQ multiplex PCR. Of approximately 110,000 clones listed, approximately 89% are singletons. Trimming took off 0 bases at V and 13 bases at J, with 8 bases between the two ends. Germline CDR1 and CDR2: SGHTS and YDEGEE. The CDR3 is 11 amino acids. Sequencing used peripheral blood, obtained on day 0 of AZD1222 vaccination. The chain carries TRBV5-8 and TRBJ2-1, with D unclear. This TCR was sampled from an adult in good health. The CDR3 sequence: CASSLGASQFF. CDR3 nucleotide sequence: TGTGCCAGCAGCTTGGGTGCTTCTCAGTTCTTC.